This TCR beta chain was documented in a study of control samples from healthy donors and cancer patients. This CDR3 has 14 amino acids. The germline V and J ends were trimmed by 5 bases and 1 base, with 11 bases remaining between them. Germline values: CDR1 SNHLY, CDR2 FYNNEI. Only in-frame clones appear in the TCRdb table, and some are missing; sequencing was by immunoSEQ multiplex PCR. The table lists about 83,000 clones, 75% to 95% of them singletons. The TCR originated in a man aged 45 to 65 in good health. Sequencing was carried out using blood. The chain carries TRBV2 and TRBJ1-2; D may be TRBD1 (5 bases). CDR3 nucleotides: TGTGCCAGCAGTAGGACACCTTTTAACTATGGCTACACCTTC. It codes for CASSRTPFNYGYTF.